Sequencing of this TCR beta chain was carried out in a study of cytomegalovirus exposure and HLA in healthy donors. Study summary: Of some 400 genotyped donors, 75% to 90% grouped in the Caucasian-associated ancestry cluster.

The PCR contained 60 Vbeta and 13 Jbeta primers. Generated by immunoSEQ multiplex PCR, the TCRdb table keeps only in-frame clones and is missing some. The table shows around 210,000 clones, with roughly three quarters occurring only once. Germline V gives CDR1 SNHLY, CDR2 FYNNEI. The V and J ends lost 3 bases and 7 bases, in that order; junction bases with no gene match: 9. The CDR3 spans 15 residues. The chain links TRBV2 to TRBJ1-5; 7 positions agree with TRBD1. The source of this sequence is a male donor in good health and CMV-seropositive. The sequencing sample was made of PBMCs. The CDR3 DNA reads TGTGCCAGCAGTGATAGGCGAGGGGGCAGGCAGCCCCAGCATTTT. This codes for CASSDRRGGRQPQHF.